This T cell receptor beta chain was identified during a study of T cells in Graves' hyperthyroidism and ophthalmopathy. As for the study in general: Any treatment followed the collection of peripheral blood at initial diagnosis.

The TCR beta CDR3 regions underwent amplification using RNA transcripts as the source. The HTBI set primed first-round TCR CDR3 RT-PCR. TCRdb re-analysed the multiplex PCR reads in MiXCR, keeping a single row per CDR3 protein. Among about 400,000 distinct CDR3 sequences listed, around a quarter were seen once. Absence of ophthalmopathy progression within 18 months defined stable Graves' hyperthyroidism. The PBMCs were sourced from fresh peripheral blood (approximately 10 ml). With 5 bases removed from V and 8 bases from J, the gap between germline ends came to 12 bases. CDR1 is MDHEN, CDR2 SYDVKM, per germline. CDR3 size: 13 residues.

The sample taken for sequencing was blood. This TCR was recovered from a man between 45 and 60 years old with Graves' hyperthyroidism. The rearrangement links TRBV28 to TRBJ1-4; D unresolved. CDR3: CASSQEGYEKLFF. The CDR3 nucleotides are TGTGCCAGCAGTCAGGAAGGCTACGAAAAACTGTTTTTT.